This paragraph covers one TCR beta chain sequence. Its antigen is as yet unknown. This sample was included in a study of identical twins. General observations from the study: The degree of excess twin sharing was weaker in beta out-of-frame sequences. Within cord blood, abundant beta clonotypes carried fewer insertions, but memory repertoires showed no such trend. Invariant T cells like MAIT and iNKT could partly confound the zero-insertion analyses.

In TCRdb, the 5' RACE reads were re-called with MiXCR into one record per CDR3 protein. The table lists 300,000 or so distinct CDR3 sequences, nearly 9.5% of them singletons. This CDR3 is built from 12 residues. Germline lookup yields CDR1 SGHDT and CDR2 YYEEEE. Trimming stripped 2 bases from V and 4 bases from J, with 7 bases between. These data were also reused for a study on yellow fever vaccine responses in identical twins.

The chain uses TRBV5-6 and TRBJ2-7; no clear D. The clonotype comes from a woman aged 18-29 years in good health. The sequencing sample was made of CD8+ T cells sorted from blood. CDR3 amino acids: CASSFSAYEQYF. The CDR3 DNA reads as TGTGCCAGCAGCTTCAGTGCGTACGAGCAGTACTTC.